One and the same sample provided the 9 T cell receptor beta chains below, sequenced in a study of spatial heterogeneity in lung cancer (dated by TCRdb to between 2017 and 2020). Study-level results and caveats: A correlation was observed between the number of expanded intratumoral alpha and beta TCRs and the tumor nonsynonymous mutation count.

These TCRs are of unknown antigen specificity. Library prep was done by 5' RACE. The sample was run on a NextSeq 500. The raw public reads went through TCRdb reprocessing: fastp at Q25, MiXCR clone calling, in-frame beta chains kept. Every entry covers one CDR3 protein and lists the most common genes and DNA from its rows. Present in this sample are 4,000 to 5,000 distinct CDR3 sequences, under 7% of which were seen just once. Over 15% of the sample is held by the ten biggest clonotypes. Read against the paper, the sample's time point label means: sample taken at primary tumor resection. Specimen: lung tumor tissue, collected at surgery. All receptors derive from a male donor with early-stage non-small cell lung cancer.

The chain employs TRBV28 and TRBJ2-7, with a tentative D call TRBD2 (5 bases). The CDR3 is 14 amino acids. V was clipped by 8 bases and J by 0 bases, with 14 bases between them. Per germline, CDR1 MDHEN and CDR2 SYDVKM. Here the CDR3 reads CASVRLSSSYEQYF. CDR3 nucleotides: TGTGCCAGCGTACGACTATCCTCCTCCTACGAGCAGTACTTC.

By its share, this clonotype is medium-sized. The chain joins TRBV6-5 to TRBJ2-3, with 9 bases fitting TRBD2. V lost 7 bases and J lost 5; bases outside the gene matches: 13. CDR1 is MNHEY, CDR2 SVGAGI, per germline. This CDR3 comprises 16 residues. The CDR3 spells CASKKFGGGAKDTQYF. CDR3 in DNA: TGTGCCAGCAAGAAGTTTGGCGGGGGGGCAAAAGATACGCAGTATTTT.

This clonotype counts as medium-sized (0.01 to 0.1%). The chain joins TRBV28 to TRBJ2-7, with TRBD2 identical over 7 bases. Losses at the gene ends were 8 bases for V and 3 bases for J; bases not matched to a gene: 16. CDR1 and CDR2 (germline): MDHEN, SYDVKM. The length of the CDR3 is 16 residues. CDR3 amino acids: CASFSGRAGDVYEQYF. For the CDR3, the DNA is TGTGCCAGCTTTAGCGGGCGGGCGGGGGACGTCTACGAGCAGTACTTC.

This clonotype was counted at least ten times. V gene TRBV2 combines with J gene TRBJ1-6, with D tentatively TRBD1 (5 bases). Per the germline V gene, CDR1 is SNHLY and CDR2 is FYNNEI. With 5 bases removed from V and 8 bases from J, the gap between germline ends came to 13 bases. The CDR3 contains 14 residues. CDR3 residues: CASSSRQGDSPLHF. CDR3 sequence (DNA): TGTGCCAGCAGTTCCCGGCAGGGCGATTCACCCCTCCACTTT.

By sample fraction, this clonotype is medium-sized. The chain recombines TRBV11-2 with TRBJ2-3; TRBD2 is a possible D gene (5 bases). The CDR3 covers 18 residues. The germline gives CDR1 SGHAT, CDR2 FQNNGV. V lost 2 bases and J lost 2, with 20 bases in between. CDR3 nucleotide sequence: TGTGCCAGCAGCTTAAATCCCGGGATAGCGTTCTCCACAGATACGCAGTATTTT. Protein: CASSLNPGIAFSTDTQYF.

Judged by abundance, this clonotype is medium-sized. J is TRBJ2-7 and V is TRBV9, with 7 positions matching TRBD1. Germline V lookup: CDR1 SGDLS, CDR2 YYNGEE. This CDR3 comprises 15 residues. V was pared by 4 bases and J by 5 bases, with 12 bases of the junction left unmatched. DNA of the CDR3: TGTGCCAGCAGCAATGGACAGGCTTCGGTCCACGAGCAGTACTTC. Translation: CASSNGQASVHEQYF.

This clonotype was found a few times. This chain connects TRBV20-1 to TRBJ2-3, with D maybe TRBD1 (6 bases). CDR1 is DFQATT and CDR2 is SNEGSKA in the germline V gene (reference sequence). CDR3 size: 19 residues. Trimming removed 3 bases from V and 2 bases from J, with 27 bases in between. The CDR3 sequence: CSASRSSSQVMGATDTQYF. In DNA, the CDR3 is TGCAGTGCTAGCCGGTCGTCCTCACAGGTGATGGGGGCCACAGATACGCAGTATTTT.

This clonotype was detected ten times or more. The gene calls are TRBV12-3 or TRBV12-4 and TRBJ2-3, with 9 bases matching TRBD2. The CDR3 sequence is 16 residues long. The trim removed 7 bases at V and 1 base at J, leaving 9 bases unmatched. The CDR3 DNA reads TGTGCCAGCAACCCCTGGGCGGGAGGGGGCACAGATACGCAGTATTTT. This gives the protein CASNPWAGGGTDTQYF.

This clonotype is labeled as medium-sized. J is TRBJ2-3 and V is TRBV18; D is unclear. Germline lookup yields CDR1 KGHSH and CDR2 LQKENI. V was clipped by 3 bases and J by 6 bases, with 7 bases between them. This CDR3 region has 12 residues. The CDR3 coding sequence is TGTGCCAGCTCACCCTTCGGCGATACGCAGTATTTT. Amino acid sequence: CASSPFGDTQYF.